This passage covers 24 T cell receptor beta chains from one sample sequenced in a study of tumor-infiltrating lymphocytes in primary liver carcinoma. DNA and RNA were both co-extracted from approximately 22-30 mg of bulk tissue that had not been sorted. Total RNA (around 500 ng) served as template for TCR beta cDNA synthesis primed by a constant-region primer. Library construction for TCR beta comprised three nested multiplex PCR rounds performed with slightly modified ARM-PCR. PCR rounds one and two used TRBV1-TRBV30 forward primers with a C-beta reverse primer for 10 cycles each. MiXCR, applied by TCRdb to the multiplex PCR reads, yields one record per CDR3 protein. The sample has 48,000 or so distinct CDR3 sequences; 70% to 75% are singletons. What was sequenced was liver tumor tissue from sampling region 3. Subset here: tumor region T3, left-lateral pole. The source is a man aged 40-55 years with primary liver carcinoma and hepatitis B virus infection.

There are a few counts of this clonotype. The final CDR3 position lacks the conserved phenylalanine or tryptophan, pointing to a likely read error. V usage is TRBV11-2 and J usage is TRBJ2-2; 8 positions match TRBD1. Per germline, CDR1 SGHAT and CDR2 FQNNGV. The CDR3 loop spans 13 amino acids. The CDR3 bases are TGTGCCACTGGACAGGGTAACACCGGGGAACTGTTTCTT. Its protein is CATGQGNTGELFL.

In the case of this clonotype: One junction end disagrees with the germline gene, perhaps due to a read error. The V and J genes are TRBV7-6 and TRBJ2-7; D is possibly TRBD2 (6 bases). CDR1 and CDR2 from the germline V gene are SGHVS and FNYEAQ. The length of the CDR3 is 14 residues. The CDR3 loop is CTSSLVAEAYEQYF. The CDR3 nucleotides read TGTACCAGCAGCTTAGTAGCGGAGGCCTACGAGCAGTACTTC. The complete variable domain, with remaining parts taken from reference TRBV7-6 and TRBJ2-7, reads GAGVSQSPRYKVTKRGQDVALRCDPISGHVSLYWYRQALGQGPEFLTYFNYEAQQDKSGLPNDRFSAERPEGSISTLTIQRTEQRDSAMYRCTSSLVAEAYEQYFGPGTRLTVT.

On this clonotype itself: The conserved phenylalanine or tryptophan normally closing the CDR3 is absent here, so this likely arose from a read error. The J gene is TRBJ2-5, the V gene TRBV6-2 or TRBV6-3; 9 bases map to TRBD2. Trimming cost V 6 bases and J 10 bases; bases outside gene matches: 12. This CDR3 region has 14 residues. Per germline, CDR1 MNHEY and CDR2 SVGEGT. CDR3 sequence reads: CASSQAGGLKIQYS. CDR3 sequence (DNA): TGTGCCAGCAGCCAGGCGGGAGGGTTGAAGATCCAGTACTCC.

For this clonotype: Because the CDR3 is missing its conserved closing phenylalanine or tryptophan, this is likely a read error. CDR3 amino acids: CSVVHGDPMQYL. The CDR3 region has the DNA TGCAGCGTTGTACATGGGGACCCTATGCAGTACTTA. This chain joins TRBV29-1 and TRBJ2-7; TRBD1 or TRBD2 may be the D gene (5 bases each). The CDR3 has 12 residues. V lost 4 bases and J 9 bases, leaving 16 bases between the germline ends. Germline V CDR1 and CDR2: SQVTM, ANQGSEA.

This clonotype has a count of ten or more. The chain carries TRBV12-3 or TRBV12-4 and TRBJ2-5; D is possibly TRBD2 (6 bases). Trimming shortened V by 5 bases and J by 9 bases, and 22 bases separated the two germline ends. The CDR3 has 15 residues. The CDR3 sequence is CASSPTGSLRDSQYF. The CDR3 DNA is TGTGCCAGCAGTCCGACCGGGTCACTAAGGGACTCCCAGTACTTC.

This clonotype was seen repeatedly, ten times or more. This chain connects TRBV5-6 to TRBJ2-4, with D perhaps matching TRBD1 (6 bases). This CDR3 has 15 residues. V was cut by 1 base and J by 6 bases, with 14 bases left in between. CDR1 and CDR2 (germline): SGHDT, YYEEEE. The CDR3 reads CASSLLGGLGNIQYF. The CDR3 coding sequence is TGTGCCAGCAGCTTGTTAGGGGGATTAGGAAACATTCAGTACTTC.

This clonotype is classed as medium-sized. This rearrangement joins TRBV11-2 to TRBJ1-1; TRBD1 aligns across 9 bases. The CDR3 covers 14 residues. The germline V gene encodes CDR1 SGHAT and CDR2 FQNNGV. The V and J ends lost 5 bases and 4 bases, in that order; junction bases with no gene match: 5. As DNA, the CDR3 is TGTGCCAGCAGCCTACAGACAGGGGGCACTGAAGCTTTCTTT. It translates to CASSLQTGGTEAFF.

This chain joins TRBV7-3 and TRBJ2-1, with D uncertain. Germline CDR1 is SGHTA and CDR2 is FQGTGA. Trimming left V 10 bases short and J 5 bases short, with 12 bases between. The CDR3 loop spans 12 amino acids. This CDR3 is CAMVMHNNEQFF. The CDR3 DNA reads as TGTGCCATGGTGATGCACAACAATGAGCAGTTCTTC.

A note on this clonotype: An end of the junction differs from the germline gene, which may be a read error. CDR3 region: CASSEERNVQETHYF. DNA for the CDR3: TGTGCTAGCAGTGAAGAACGTAACGTCCAAGAGACCCACTACTTC. The gene calls are TRBV6-1 and TRBJ2-5; D is ambiguous. This CDR3 is 15 amino acids long. The germline V gene has CDR1 MNHNS and CDR2 SASEGT.

This clonotype appeared a few times. Sequence at one end of the junction differs from germline and may be a read error. The V call is TRBV2, the J call TRBJ2-7, with D uncertain. Germline V gene lookup returns CDR1 SNHLY and CDR2 FYNNEI. This CDR3 has 13 residues. CDR3 sequence reads: CASGDRQSYEQYF. The CDR3 DNA follows: TGTGCCAGCGGTGATAGGCAGTCCTACGAGCAGTACTTC.

This clonotype was seen only once. The junction differs from germline at one of its ends, possibly a read error. The chain joins TRBV6-6 to TRBJ2-7; D might be TRBD2 (6 bases). Germline V gene sequence: CDR1 MNHNY, CDR2 SVGAGI (reference sequence). This CDR3 has 16 residues. As DNA, the CDR3 is TGTGCCAGTAGTTACAGCACGCCTAGCGAGAGCAACGAGCAGTACTTC. Protein product: CASSYSTPSESNEQYF.

Concerning this clonotype: At one end the junction does not follow the germline gene, possibly because of a read error. This chain connects TRBV4-1 to TRBJ2-2; D not certain. This CDR3 is built from 14 residues. Germline-derived CDR1 and CDR2 are MGHRA and YSYEKL. CDR3 loop: CANNQNSNTGELFF. The CDR3, as DNA: TGCGCCAACAACCAAAACTCGAACACAGGGGAGCTGTTTTTT.

The sample holds one count of this clonotype. One end of the junction varies from germline; a read error may be responsible. This sequence joins TRBV11-2 and TRBJ2-5, with unresolved D. The V gene's germline CDR1 is SGHAT and CDR2 FQNNGV. The CDR3 is 14 amino acids. The CDR3 DNA sequence: TGTGCCAGCAGCTTAGGTTTCATCCAAGAGATCCAGTACTTC. Amino acid sequence: CASSLGFIQEIQYF.

Only a few counts were recorded for this clonotype. This may come from a read error, since a much larger clone is one base off. In DNA form, the CDR3 reads TGTGTCAGCAGTCTAAAACTAAAAGCTTTCTTT. Translating it yields CVSSLKLKAFF. The V call is TRBV28, the J call TRBJ1-1, with no clear D. The CDR3 spans 11 residues. Germline V gives CDR1 MDHEN, CDR2 SYDVKM.

Remarks on this clonotype: As the CDR3 is not closed by the conserved phenylalanine or tryptophan, this likely results from a read error. The chain joins TRBV14 to TRBJ1-1; D remains ambiguous. This CDR3 spans 15 amino acids. CDR1 and CDR2 (germline): SGHDN, FVKESK. The ends were cut back, 1 base at V and 5 bases at J, with 14 bases in the middle. The CDR3 sequence is CASSQGVSPVTEAFL. The CDR3, as DNA: TGTGCCAGCAGCCAAGGGGTCTCCCCAGTGACTGAAGCTTTCCTT.

The sample holds one count of this clonotype. V gene TRBV7-9 combines with J gene TRBJ1-1, with D possibly being TRBD1 (5 bases). V lost 1 base and J lost 8, with 23 bases in between. The germline V gene has CDR1 SEHNR and CDR2 FQNEAQ (reference sequence). The CDR3 has 17 residues. CDR3 DNA sequence: TGTGCCAGCAGCTTAGATCTGGGACGAGGTTCCTCGACAGAAGCTTTCTTT. It specifies CASSLDLGRGSSTEAFF.

This clonotype occurred many times. V usage is TRBV12-3 or TRBV12-4 and J usage is TRBJ2-1; tentative D call: TRBD2 (6 bases). With 1 base removed from V and 2 bases from J, the gap between germline ends came to 6 bases. The CDR3 has 14 amino acids. CDR3 in amino acids: CASSLGLAYNEQFF. CDR3 bases: TGTGCCAGCAGTTTAGGACTAGCCTACAATGAGCAGTTCTTC.

The CDR3 spells CASSVLLGTRGNEQYF. CDR3 DNA sequence: TGTGCCAGCAGTGTCCTTCTCGGGACACGGGGTAATGAGCAGTACTTC. This rearrangement joins TRBV6-1 to TRBJ2-7; the D gene is possibly TRBD1 (6 bases). Germline V CDR1 and CDR2: MNHNS, SASEGT. CDR3 length: 16 amino acids. The germline V and J ends were trimmed by 4 bases and 7 bases, with 23 bases remaining between them.

This clonotype was seen more than once but under ten times. Just one base apart from a much larger clone, this may be a read error. The chain carries TRBV30 and TRBJ1-2; the D is unclear. The germline V gene has CDR1 GTSNPN and CDR2 SVGIG (reference sequence). The CDR3 spans 14 residues. The CDR3 DNA reads TGTGCCTGGAGTACCGGGATCCCTAACTATGACTACACCTTC. Amino acid sequence: CAWSTGIPNYDYTF.

Only one count was recorded for this clonotype. The chain couples TRBV11-2 to TRBJ2-5; 7 nucleotides match TRBD2. Germline CDR1 and CDR2: SGHAT and FQNNGV. With 2 bases clipped from V and 7 bases from J, the junction kept 19 bases outside the gene matches. The CDR3 extends over 18 amino acids. CDR3 sequence: CASSLRPGLVAYHGTQYF. In DNA form, the CDR3 reads TGTGCCAGCAGCTTACGTCCTGGACTAGTGGCGTACCATGGGACCCAGTACTTC.

Regarding this clonotype: This may be a read error: a much more frequent sequence differs by one nucleotide. This chain uses TRBV28 with TRBJ2-2, with D maybe TRBD2 (6 bases). The germline CDR1 and CDR2 sequences are MDHEN and SYDVKM. The CDR3 runs 15 residues. Trimming shortened V by 6 bases and J by 1 base, and 12 bases separated the two germline ends. CDR3 DNA sequence: TGTGCCAGCAGCCCGTGGGGGGAGAACACCGGGGAGCTGTTTTTT. Its protein product is CASSPWGENTGELFF.

Turning to this clonotype: The conserved final phenylalanine or tryptophan is absent from the CDR3, which likely points to a read error. The chain employs TRBV5-4 and TRBJ2-1, with D perhaps matching TRBD1 (6 bases). The V end was cut by 7 bases, the J end by 5 bases, with 13 bases between. This CDR3 contains 13 residues. Germline CDR1 reads SGHNT; CDR2 reads YYREEE (reference sequence). The CDR3 DNA follows: TGTGCCAGCGACCGGGACAACAACAATGAGCAGTTCTTG. This codes for CASDRDNNNEQFL.

As for this clonotype: A much larger clone lies a single base off, so this may be a read error. The V gene is TRBV2, the J gene TRBJ2-7, with D possibly TRBD2 on 5 matching bases. Germline V gives CDR1 SNHLY, CDR2 FYNNEI. V was cut by 8 bases and J by 4 bases, with 12 bases left in between. The CDR3 is 12 residues long. CDR3 DNA sequence: TGTGCCAGCGGAGAGGGTTGGTACGAGCAGTACTTC. It codes for CASGEGWYEQYF.

This chain connects TRBV6-5 to TRBJ2-7; no reliable D call. Germline V gene lookup returns CDR1 MNHEY and CDR2 SVGAGI. This CDR3 spans 14 amino acids. V was cut by 5 bases and J by 4 bases, with 15 bases left in between. The CDR3 DNA sequence: TGTGCCAGCAGTCAGAAAAACGGGTATTACGAGCAGTACTTC. This sequence encodes CASSQKNGYYEQYF.